This TCR beta chain was recorded in a study of blood T cell repertoires in COVID-19. Study overall: The study drew acute and convalescent COVID-19 samples from the United States, Italy and Spain.

Trimming stripped 0 bases from V and 11 bases from J, with 17 bases between. The CDR3 contains 15 residues. Germline-derived CDR1 and CDR2 are SEHNR and FQNEAQ (reference sequence). The protocol was immunoSEQ multiplex PCR, while the TCRdb copy is restricted to in-frame clones and leaves out a portion. The sample lists 270,000 or so clones; more than 70% were seen once. The sequencing input was peripheral blood. The chain recombines TRBV7-9 with TRBJ2-1; unclear D gene. This TCR came from a woman in her late teens or twenties with acute or convalescent COVID-19. Here the CDR3 reads CASSLAGSGPLKQFF. The CDR3 nucleotides are TGTGCCAGCAGCTTAGCGGGTTCAGGTCCCCTAAAGCAGTTCTTC.